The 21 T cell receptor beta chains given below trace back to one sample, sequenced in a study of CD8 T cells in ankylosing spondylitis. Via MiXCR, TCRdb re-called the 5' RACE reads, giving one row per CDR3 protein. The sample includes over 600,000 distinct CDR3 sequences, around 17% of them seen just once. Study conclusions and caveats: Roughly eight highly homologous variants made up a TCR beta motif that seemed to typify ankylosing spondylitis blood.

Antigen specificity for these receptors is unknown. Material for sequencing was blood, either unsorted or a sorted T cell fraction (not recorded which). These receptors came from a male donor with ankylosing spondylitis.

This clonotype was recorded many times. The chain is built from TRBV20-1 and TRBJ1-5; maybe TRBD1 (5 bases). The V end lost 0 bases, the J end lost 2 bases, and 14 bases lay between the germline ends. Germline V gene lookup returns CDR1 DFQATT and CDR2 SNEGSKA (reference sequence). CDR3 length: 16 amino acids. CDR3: CSARDAGGRGNQPQHF. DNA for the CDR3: TGCAGTGCTAGAGATGCGGGGGGTAGAGGCAATCAGCCCCAGCATTTT.

This CDR3 reads CASSHGQGGGSEKLFF. The CDR3 DNA reads as TGTGCCAGCAGCCACGGACAGGGAGGCGGGTCGGAAAAACTGTTTTTT. The chain carries TRBV7-2 and TRBJ1-4; the match to TRBD1 covers 8 bases. Per germline, CDR1 SGHTA and CDR2 FQGNSA. The CDR3 contains 16 residues. The V and J ends lost 5 bases and 8 bases, in that order; junction bases with no gene match: 13. The full variable domain, completed using reference TRBV7-2 and TRBJ1-4, is GAGVSQSPSNKVTEKGKDVELRCDPISGHTALYWYRQSLGQGLEFLIYFQGNSAPDKSGLPSDRFSAERTGGSVSTLTIQRTQQEDSAVYLCASSHGQGGGSEKLFFGSGTQLSVL.

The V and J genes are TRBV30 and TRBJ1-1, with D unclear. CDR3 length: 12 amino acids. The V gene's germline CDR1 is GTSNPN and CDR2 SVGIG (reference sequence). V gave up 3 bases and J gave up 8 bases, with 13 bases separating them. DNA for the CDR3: TGTGCCTGGAGATTCTCCAGGCAAGAAGCTTTCTTT. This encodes CAWRFSRQEAFF.

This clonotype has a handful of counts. The CDR3 DNA sequence: TGTGCCAGCAGTTACGGTTGGGACGTGGACTATGGCTACACCTTC. Residues: CASSYGWDVDYGYTF. V usage is TRBV6-5 and J usage is TRBJ1-2, with a tentative D call TRBD1 (5 bases). The CDR3 is 15 residues long. The V gene lost 2 bases and the J gene lost 3 bases, with 13 bases spanning the gap. Per the germline V gene, CDR1 is MNHEY and CDR2 is SVGAGI.

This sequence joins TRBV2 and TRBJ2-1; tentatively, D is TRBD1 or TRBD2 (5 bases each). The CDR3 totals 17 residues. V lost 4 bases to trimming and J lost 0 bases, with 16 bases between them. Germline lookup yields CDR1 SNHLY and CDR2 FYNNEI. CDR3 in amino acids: CASSAPGTSGSYNEQFF. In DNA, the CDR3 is TGTGCCAGCAGTGCCCCAGGGACCTCCGGCTCCTACAATGAGCAGTTCTTC.

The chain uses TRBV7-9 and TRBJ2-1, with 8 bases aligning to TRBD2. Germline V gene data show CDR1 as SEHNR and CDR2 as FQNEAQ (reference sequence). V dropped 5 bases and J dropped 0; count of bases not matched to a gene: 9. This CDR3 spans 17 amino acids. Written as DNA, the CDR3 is TGTGCCAGCAGCCCGACGATTGGACTAGCCTCCTACAATGAGCAGTTCTTC. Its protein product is CASSPTIGLASYNEQFF.

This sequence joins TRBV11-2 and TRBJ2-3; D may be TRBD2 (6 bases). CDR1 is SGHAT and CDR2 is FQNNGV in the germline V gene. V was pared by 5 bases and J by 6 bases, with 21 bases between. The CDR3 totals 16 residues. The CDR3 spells CASSLQTRSYTDTQYF. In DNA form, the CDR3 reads TGTGCCAGCAGCCTCCAGACTAGGTCTTATACGGATACGCAGTATTTT.

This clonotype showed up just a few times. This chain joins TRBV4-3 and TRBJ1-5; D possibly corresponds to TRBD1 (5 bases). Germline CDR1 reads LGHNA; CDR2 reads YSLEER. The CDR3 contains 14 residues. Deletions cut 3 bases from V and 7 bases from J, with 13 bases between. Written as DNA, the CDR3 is TGCGCCAGCAGCCACGGGGGAGGTACACAGCCCCAGCATTTT. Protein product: CASSHGGGTQPQHF.

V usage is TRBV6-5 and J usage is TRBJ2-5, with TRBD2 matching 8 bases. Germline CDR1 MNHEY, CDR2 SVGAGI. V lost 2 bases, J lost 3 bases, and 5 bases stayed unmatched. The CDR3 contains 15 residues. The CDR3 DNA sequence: TGTGCCAGCAGTTACGGAGCGGGAGCGAAAGAGACCCAGTACTTC. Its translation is CASSYGAGAKETQYF.

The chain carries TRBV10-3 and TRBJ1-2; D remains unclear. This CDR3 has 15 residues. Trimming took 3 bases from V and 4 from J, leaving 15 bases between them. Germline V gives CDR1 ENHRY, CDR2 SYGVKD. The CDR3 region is CAISEVATAPYGYTF. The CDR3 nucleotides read TGTGCCATCAGTGAAGTGGCCACAGCACCCTATGGCTACACCTTC.

CDR3 DNA: TGCGCCAGCAGCTTTGGGGCCACGAACACCGGGGAGCTGTTTTTT. Translation gives CASSFGATNTGELFF. The chain uses TRBV5-1 and TRBJ2-2; weak D call: TRBD1 (5 bases). V was cut by 2 bases and J by 0 bases, with 8 bases left in between. Per germline, CDR1 SGHRS and CDR2 YFSETQ. CDR3 length: 15 residues.

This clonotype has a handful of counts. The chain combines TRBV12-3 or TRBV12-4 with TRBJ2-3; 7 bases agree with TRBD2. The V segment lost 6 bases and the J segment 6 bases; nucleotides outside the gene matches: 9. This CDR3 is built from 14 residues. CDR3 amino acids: CASSPSTRGDTQYF. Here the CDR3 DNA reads TGTGCCAGCAGCCCTTCGACGCGGGGGGATACGCAGTATTTT.

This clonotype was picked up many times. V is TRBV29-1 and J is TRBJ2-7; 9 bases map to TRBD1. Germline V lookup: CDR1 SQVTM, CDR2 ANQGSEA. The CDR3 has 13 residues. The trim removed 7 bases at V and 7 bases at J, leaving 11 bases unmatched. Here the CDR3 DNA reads TGCAGCGGCCGGGACAGGGCTTTGGGGGAGCAGTACTTC. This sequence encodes CSGRDRALGEQYF.

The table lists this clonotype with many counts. CDR3 residues: CASSFRGEETQYF. The CDR3 bases are TGTGCCAGCAGTTTTCGAGGGGAGGAGACCCAGTACTTC. The chain recombines TRBV12-3 or TRBV12-4 with TRBJ2-5, with D perhaps matching TRBD1 or TRBD2 (5 bases each). V lost 3 bases and J lost 5, with 10 bases in between. The CDR3 totals 13 residues.

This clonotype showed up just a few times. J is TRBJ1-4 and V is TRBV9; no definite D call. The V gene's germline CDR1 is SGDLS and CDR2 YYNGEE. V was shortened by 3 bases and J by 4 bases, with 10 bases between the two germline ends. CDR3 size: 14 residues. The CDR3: CASSELWDNEKLFF. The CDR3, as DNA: TGTGCCAGCAGCGAACTGTGGGATAATGAAAAACTGTTTTTT. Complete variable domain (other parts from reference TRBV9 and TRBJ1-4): DSGVTQTPKHLITATGQRVTLRCSPRSGDLSVYWYQQSLDQGLQFLIQYYNGEERAKGNILERFSAQQFPDLHSELNLSSLELGDSALYFCASSELWDNEKLFFGSGTQLSVL.

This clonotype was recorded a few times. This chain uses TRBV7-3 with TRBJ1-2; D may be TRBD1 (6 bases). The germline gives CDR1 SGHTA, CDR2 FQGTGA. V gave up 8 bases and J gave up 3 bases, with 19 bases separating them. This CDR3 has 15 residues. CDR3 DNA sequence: TGTGCCAGCCCCCGGAGACAGGAAAATTACTATGGCTACACCTTC. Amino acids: CASPRRQENYYGYTF.

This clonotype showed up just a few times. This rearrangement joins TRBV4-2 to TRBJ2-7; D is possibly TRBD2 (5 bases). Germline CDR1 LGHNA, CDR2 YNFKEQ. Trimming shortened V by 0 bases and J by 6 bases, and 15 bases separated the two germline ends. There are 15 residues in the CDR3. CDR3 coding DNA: TGTGCCAGCAGCCAAGATTACGGAGAGGGCTTCGAGCAGTACTTC. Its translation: CASSQDYGEGFEQYF.

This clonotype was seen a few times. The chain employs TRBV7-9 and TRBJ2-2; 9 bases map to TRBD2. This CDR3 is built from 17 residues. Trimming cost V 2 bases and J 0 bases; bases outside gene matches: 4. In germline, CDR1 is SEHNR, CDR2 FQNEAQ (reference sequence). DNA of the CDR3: TGTGCCAGCAGCTTACTGACTAGCGGTACGAACACCGGGGAGCTGTTTTTT. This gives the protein CASSLLTSGTNTGELFF.

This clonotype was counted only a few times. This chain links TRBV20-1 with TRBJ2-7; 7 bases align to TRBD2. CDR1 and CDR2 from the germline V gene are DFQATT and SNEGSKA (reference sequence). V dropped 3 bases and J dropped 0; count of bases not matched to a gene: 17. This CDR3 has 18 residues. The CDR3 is CSASGGKGTRTSSYEQYF. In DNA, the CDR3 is TGCAGTGCTAGTGGGGGAAAGGGGACGCGGACTAGCTCCTACGAGCAGTACTTC.

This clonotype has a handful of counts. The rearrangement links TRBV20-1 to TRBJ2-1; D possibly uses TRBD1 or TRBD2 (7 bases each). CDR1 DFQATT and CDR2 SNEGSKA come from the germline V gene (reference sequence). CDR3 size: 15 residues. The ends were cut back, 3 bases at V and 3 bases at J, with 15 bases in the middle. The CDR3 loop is CSARADREGYNEQFF. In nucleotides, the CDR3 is TGCAGTGCTAGGGCCGACAGGGAGGGCTACAATGAGCAGTTCTTC.

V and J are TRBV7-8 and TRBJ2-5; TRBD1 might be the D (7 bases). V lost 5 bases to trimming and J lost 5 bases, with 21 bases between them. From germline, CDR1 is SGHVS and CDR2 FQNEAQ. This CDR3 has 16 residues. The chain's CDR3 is CASSPRWGRGEETQYF. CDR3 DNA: TGTGCCAGCAGCCCTAGATGGGGCAGGGGGGAGGAGACCCAGTACTTC.